This note documents a single T cell receptor (beta chain) sequence. These data originate in a study of blood T cell repertoires in COVID-19. The wider study: Sites in the United States, Italy and Spain provided acute and convalescent COVID-19 samples. From T cells, B-cell-depleted T cells, or PBMCs came the material, which was cDNA or gDNA.

Authors' data handling: Estimation of nucleated cell counts relied on the amplification of reference gene primers. The repertoire was sequenced with immunoSEQ multiplex PCR; TCRdb's copy has only in-frame clones and lacks some. V, J and clone size were drawn from that table, and D and trimming were deduced from the DNA. The sample lists around 300,000 clones, roughly 89% occurring once. The CDR3 loop spans 14 amino acids. V trimming: 7 bases; J trimming: 5 bases; junction bases outside the gene matches: 10. CDR1 is MNHEY, CDR2 SVGAGI, per germline. The chain recombines TRBV6-5 with TRBJ2-7; 8 nucleotides align to TRBD2. Sample: peripheral blood. The clonotype comes from a man aged 50 to 60 with acute or convalescent COVID-19. The CDR3 DNA is TGTGCCAGCACCACTCCGGGGGGGATCAACGAGCAGTACTTC. Its protein is CASTTPGGINEQYF.